The 19 T cell receptor beta chains given below trace back to one sample, sequenced in a study of T cell repertoires in cytomegalovirus infection (dated by TCRdb to the late 2010s). The reads were generated on an Illumina HiSeq 1500. The public reads were run again by TCRdb, first through fastp at Q25 and then through MiXCR, and only productive beta chains were kept. Rows with a matching CDR3 protein are joined into one entry that keeps the most common DNA and genes. Counted in this sample were about 260,000 distinct CDR3 sequences; roughly an eighth of them appeared once. The ten biggest clones cover 7.5% to 10% of the sample. Sequencing was done on a sample of PBMCs. All receptors come from a human donor in good health (CMV status not recorded). Some clones in this sample may be carry-over from other donors' samples.

The chain employs TRBV14 and TRBJ2-1; D gene unclear. The CDR3 runs 12 residues. In germline, CDR1 is SGHDN, CDR2 FVKESK. V was cut by 1 base and J by 12 bases, with 10 bases left in between. The CDR3 bases are TGTGCCAGCAGCCAAGTCGGGCTCTCGCAGTTCTTC. This gives the protein CASSQVGLSQFF.

V usage is TRBV6-5 and J usage is TRBJ2-7, with 9 bases that match TRBD1. The ends lost 10 bases at V and 5 bases at J; junction bases unmatched: 12. In germline, CDR1 is MNHEY, CDR2 SVGAGI. The CDR3 has 14 amino acids. The CDR3 loop is CATMNWDRAHEQYF. CDR3 coding DNA: TGTGCCACTATGAATTGGGACAGGGCGCACGAGCAGTACTTC.

This clonotype has a count of ten or more. The chain couples TRBV24-1 to TRBJ2-3, with TRBD1 matching 8 bases. With 3 bases clipped from V and 3 bases from J, the junction kept 10 bases outside the gene matches. This CDR3 has 17 amino acids. Germline loops: CDR1 KGHDR, CDR2 SFDVKD. Here the CDR3 reads CATSDQRTGLGTDTQYF. CDR3 coding DNA: TGTGCCACCAGTGATCAGAGGACAGGGCTGGGAACAGATACGCAGTATTTT.

This clonotype appeared a few times. The chain employs TRBV7-6 and TRBJ2-2; TRBD2 matches at 13 bases. The CDR3 runs to 15 residues. Per germline, CDR1 SGHVS and CDR2 FNYEAQ. V trimming: 10 bases; J trimming: 4 bases; junction bases outside the gene matches: 6. The CDR3 reads CAIYRLAGGTGELFF. The CDR3 bases are TGTGCCATCTACCGACTAGCGGGAGGCACCGGGGAGCTGTTTTTT.

This clonotype came up a few times. This sequence joins TRBV5-4 and TRBJ2-7; the D gene is possibly TRBD1 (5 bases). The V end was cut by 4 bases, the J end by 2 bases, with 16 bases between. Per the germline V gene, CDR1 is SGHNT and CDR2 is YYREEE (reference sequence). The CDR3 runs to 15 residues. For the CDR3, the DNA is TGTGCCAGCAGCACTGAACAGGCAACGACCTACGAGCAGTACTTC. Protein sequence: CASSTEQATTYEQYF.

In this sample, this clonotype turned up a few times. The V and J genes are TRBV28 and TRBJ1-2, with D possibly being TRBD1 (5 bases). V was trimmed by 2 bases and J by 4 bases, leaving 11 bases between them. CDR1 and CDR2 from the germline V gene are MDHEN and SYDVKM. The CDR3 extends over 14 amino acids. The CDR3 DNA reads TGTGCCAGCAGTTTAGTAAAAGGGGTCTATGGCTACACCTTC. Amino acids: CASSLVKGVYGYTF.

This clonotype was seen at least ten times. The chain couples TRBV4-3 to TRBJ1-1; possibly TRBD1 for D (5 bases). The V gene's germline CDR1 is LGHNA and CDR2 YSLEER. The CDR3 has 17 amino acids. V was clipped by 4 bases and J by 1 base, with 19 bases between them. The CDR3 is CASSRQVVGVANTEAFF. CDR3 DNA sequence: TGCGCCAGCAGCCGCCAGGTGGTGGGGGTGGCGAACACTGAAGCTTTCTTT.

As concerns this clonotype: This CDR3 is missing its conserved last phenylalanine or tryptophan, likely due to a read error. The J gene is TRBJ2-5, the V gene TRBV7-6; 7 bases map to TRBD2. With V trimmed by 0 bases and J by 5 bases, 9 bases remained unmatched. Germline CDR1 SGHVS, CDR2 FNYEAQ. CDR3 size: 16 residues. The CDR3 bases are TGTGCCAGCAGCTTAGCGACTAGCCAGGGTCGGGAGACCCAGTACTGC. This sequence encodes CASSLATSQGRETQYC.

This clonotype has a count of ten or more. The V and J genes are TRBV5-4 and TRBJ1-1, with D unclear. CDR1 SGHNT and CDR2 YYREEE come from the germline V gene (reference sequence). V was pared by 4 bases and J by 1 base, with 11 bases between. This CDR3 spans 14 amino acids. The CDR3 protein is CASSPGARNTEAFF. The CDR3 bases are TGTGCCAGCAGCCCCGGTGCTCGGAACACTGAAGCTTTCTTT.

This clonotype appeared many times. The chain recombines TRBV2 with TRBJ2-7; D is possibly TRBD1 or TRBD2 (6 bases each). Per the germline V gene, CDR1 is SNHLY and CDR2 is FYNNEI. There are 13 residues in the CDR3. Trimming left V 10 bases short and J 7 bases short, with 20 bases between. This chain's CDR3 is CATGGTFNWEQYF. The CDR3 DNA sequence: TGTGCCACCGGGGGCACTTTCAACTGGGAGCAGTACTTC.

This clonotype has at least ten counts. The chain has TRBV7-9 and TRBJ2-5, with TRBD1 matching over 7 bases. The V segment lost 5 bases and the J segment 4 bases; nucleotides outside the gene matches: 16. Germline V gene data show CDR1 as SEHNR and CDR2 as FQNEAQ (reference sequence). CDR3 length equals 17 residues. CDR3 amino acids: CASSPSQGDSRGETQYF. CDR3 nucleotides: TGTGCCAGCAGCCCTTCCCAGGGGGATAGTAGGGGAGAGACCCAGTACTTC.

This clonotype was seen only a few times. The J gene is TRBJ2-1, the V gene TRBV7-6, with D possibly TRBD2 on 6 matching bases. Deletions cut 3 bases from V and 7 bases from J, with 16 bases between. In germline, CDR1 is SGHVS, CDR2 FNYEAQ. This CDR3 is built from 15 residues. Written as DNA, the CDR3 is TGTGCCAGCAGCTTTTCCAGCGGGCCCCTAAATGAGCAGTTCTTC. Translated, it gives CASSFSSGPLNEQFF. The full variable domain, rest sourced from reference TRBV7-6 and TRBJ2-1, is GAGVSQSPRYKVTKRGQDVALRCDPISGHVSLYWYRQALGQGPEFLTYFNYEAQQDKSGLPNDRFSAERPEGSISTLTIQRTEQRDSAMYRCASSFSSGPLNEQFFGPGTRLTVL.

The chain combines TRBV5-1 with TRBJ1-6; 11 bases line up with TRBD1. V lost 4 bases, J lost 10 bases, and 4 bases stayed unmatched. Germline V lookup: CDR1 SGHRS, CDR2 YFSETQ. The CDR3 sequence is 14 residues long. CDR3 bases: TGCGCCAGCAGCAAGGACAGGGGGCAATCACCCCTCCACTTT. Amino acid sequence: CASSKDRGQSPLHF.

In its sample, this clonotype was seen many times. This rearrangement joins TRBV7-9 to TRBJ1-4, with unresolved D. Germline assignment: CDR1 SEHNR and CDR2 FQNEAQ (reference sequence). The CDR3 spans 16 residues. V dropped 3 bases and J dropped 8 bases, with 19 bases sitting between them. CDR3 in DNA: TGTGCCAGCAGCTTTGGAGGTGGCGGACTCGGGGAAAAACTGTTTTTT. This gives the protein CASSFGGGGLGEKLFF.

The sample holds one count of this clonotype. The chain is built from TRBV28 and TRBJ2-7, with D hard to call. The CDR3 has 13 amino acids. Germline V gene data show CDR1 as MDHEN and CDR2 as SYDVKM. The V and J ends lost 3 bases and 6 bases respectively, with 12 bases between them. The CDR3 DNA sequence: TGTGCCAGCAGTTTTTATGGGGTACCCGAGCAGTACTTC. Its protein product is CASSFYGVPEQYF.

The V gene is TRBV2, the J gene TRBJ1-5; 8 bases match TRBD1. CDR1 is SNHLY, CDR2 FYNNEI, per germline. The CDR3 contains 15 residues. V dropped 4 bases and J dropped 7; count of bases not matched to a gene: 9. CDR3 sequence reads: CASSGSTGGSQPQHF. CDR3 bases: TGTGCCAGCAGTGGATCCACAGGGGGAAGCCAGCCCCAGCATTTT.

This clonotype has more than one count but fewer than ten. The genes are TRBV27 and TRBJ2-1; 8 bases are a match to TRBD2. This CDR3 comprises 14 residues. Looked up from germline, CDR1 is MNHEY and CDR2 is SMNVEV (reference sequence). J lost 7 bases, V lost 8 bases, and 10 bases had no gene match. The DNA of the CDR3 is TGTGCCAGCCTAAGAGCGGGAGTAGGGAATGAGCAGTTCTTC. Amino acid sequence: CASLRAGVGNEQFF.

The gene calls are TRBV29-1 and TRBJ2-7; D gene uncertain. Germline CDR1 is SQVTM and CDR2 is ANQGSEA. CDR3 size: 16 residues. Trimming took off 5 bases at V and 8 bases at J, with 28 bases between the two ends. The CDR3 coding sequence is TGCAGCGTTAAGTTCCCAGGAAGGGATCCTCCTGGGAAGCAGTACTTC. This translates into CSVKFPGRDPPGKQYF.

This rearrangement joins TRBV28 to TRBJ2-3; D uncertain. The V end lost 6 bases, the J end lost 6 bases, and 7 bases lay between the germline ends. The length of the CDR3 is 11 residues. The germline CDR1 and CDR2 sequences are MDHEN and SYDVKM. The CDR3 sequence is CASRSRDTQYF. CDR3 bases: TGTGCCAGCAGATCCCGGGATACGCAGTATTTT. The full variable domain, with the rest looked up from reference TRBV28 and TRBJ2-3, is DVKVTQSSRYLVKRTGEKVFLECVQDMDHENMFWYRQDPGLGLRLIYFSYDVKMKEKGDIPEGYSVSREKKERFSLILESASTNQTSMYLCASRSRDTQYFGPGTRLTVL.